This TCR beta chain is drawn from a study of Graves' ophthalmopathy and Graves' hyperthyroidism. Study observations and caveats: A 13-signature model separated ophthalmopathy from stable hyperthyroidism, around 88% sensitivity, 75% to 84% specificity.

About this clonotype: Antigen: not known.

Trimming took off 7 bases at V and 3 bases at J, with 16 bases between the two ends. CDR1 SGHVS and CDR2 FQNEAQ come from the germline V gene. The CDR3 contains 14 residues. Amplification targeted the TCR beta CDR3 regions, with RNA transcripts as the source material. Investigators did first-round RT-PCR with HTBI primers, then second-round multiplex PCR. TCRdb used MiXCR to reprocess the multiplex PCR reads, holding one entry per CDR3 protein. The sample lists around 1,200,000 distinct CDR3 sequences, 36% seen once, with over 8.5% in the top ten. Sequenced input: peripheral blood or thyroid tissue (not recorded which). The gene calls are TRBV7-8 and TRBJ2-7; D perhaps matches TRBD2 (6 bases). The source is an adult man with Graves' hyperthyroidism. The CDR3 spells CASNNGGEDYEQYF. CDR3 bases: TGTGCCAGCAACAATGGCGGGGAAGACTACGAGCAGTACTTC.